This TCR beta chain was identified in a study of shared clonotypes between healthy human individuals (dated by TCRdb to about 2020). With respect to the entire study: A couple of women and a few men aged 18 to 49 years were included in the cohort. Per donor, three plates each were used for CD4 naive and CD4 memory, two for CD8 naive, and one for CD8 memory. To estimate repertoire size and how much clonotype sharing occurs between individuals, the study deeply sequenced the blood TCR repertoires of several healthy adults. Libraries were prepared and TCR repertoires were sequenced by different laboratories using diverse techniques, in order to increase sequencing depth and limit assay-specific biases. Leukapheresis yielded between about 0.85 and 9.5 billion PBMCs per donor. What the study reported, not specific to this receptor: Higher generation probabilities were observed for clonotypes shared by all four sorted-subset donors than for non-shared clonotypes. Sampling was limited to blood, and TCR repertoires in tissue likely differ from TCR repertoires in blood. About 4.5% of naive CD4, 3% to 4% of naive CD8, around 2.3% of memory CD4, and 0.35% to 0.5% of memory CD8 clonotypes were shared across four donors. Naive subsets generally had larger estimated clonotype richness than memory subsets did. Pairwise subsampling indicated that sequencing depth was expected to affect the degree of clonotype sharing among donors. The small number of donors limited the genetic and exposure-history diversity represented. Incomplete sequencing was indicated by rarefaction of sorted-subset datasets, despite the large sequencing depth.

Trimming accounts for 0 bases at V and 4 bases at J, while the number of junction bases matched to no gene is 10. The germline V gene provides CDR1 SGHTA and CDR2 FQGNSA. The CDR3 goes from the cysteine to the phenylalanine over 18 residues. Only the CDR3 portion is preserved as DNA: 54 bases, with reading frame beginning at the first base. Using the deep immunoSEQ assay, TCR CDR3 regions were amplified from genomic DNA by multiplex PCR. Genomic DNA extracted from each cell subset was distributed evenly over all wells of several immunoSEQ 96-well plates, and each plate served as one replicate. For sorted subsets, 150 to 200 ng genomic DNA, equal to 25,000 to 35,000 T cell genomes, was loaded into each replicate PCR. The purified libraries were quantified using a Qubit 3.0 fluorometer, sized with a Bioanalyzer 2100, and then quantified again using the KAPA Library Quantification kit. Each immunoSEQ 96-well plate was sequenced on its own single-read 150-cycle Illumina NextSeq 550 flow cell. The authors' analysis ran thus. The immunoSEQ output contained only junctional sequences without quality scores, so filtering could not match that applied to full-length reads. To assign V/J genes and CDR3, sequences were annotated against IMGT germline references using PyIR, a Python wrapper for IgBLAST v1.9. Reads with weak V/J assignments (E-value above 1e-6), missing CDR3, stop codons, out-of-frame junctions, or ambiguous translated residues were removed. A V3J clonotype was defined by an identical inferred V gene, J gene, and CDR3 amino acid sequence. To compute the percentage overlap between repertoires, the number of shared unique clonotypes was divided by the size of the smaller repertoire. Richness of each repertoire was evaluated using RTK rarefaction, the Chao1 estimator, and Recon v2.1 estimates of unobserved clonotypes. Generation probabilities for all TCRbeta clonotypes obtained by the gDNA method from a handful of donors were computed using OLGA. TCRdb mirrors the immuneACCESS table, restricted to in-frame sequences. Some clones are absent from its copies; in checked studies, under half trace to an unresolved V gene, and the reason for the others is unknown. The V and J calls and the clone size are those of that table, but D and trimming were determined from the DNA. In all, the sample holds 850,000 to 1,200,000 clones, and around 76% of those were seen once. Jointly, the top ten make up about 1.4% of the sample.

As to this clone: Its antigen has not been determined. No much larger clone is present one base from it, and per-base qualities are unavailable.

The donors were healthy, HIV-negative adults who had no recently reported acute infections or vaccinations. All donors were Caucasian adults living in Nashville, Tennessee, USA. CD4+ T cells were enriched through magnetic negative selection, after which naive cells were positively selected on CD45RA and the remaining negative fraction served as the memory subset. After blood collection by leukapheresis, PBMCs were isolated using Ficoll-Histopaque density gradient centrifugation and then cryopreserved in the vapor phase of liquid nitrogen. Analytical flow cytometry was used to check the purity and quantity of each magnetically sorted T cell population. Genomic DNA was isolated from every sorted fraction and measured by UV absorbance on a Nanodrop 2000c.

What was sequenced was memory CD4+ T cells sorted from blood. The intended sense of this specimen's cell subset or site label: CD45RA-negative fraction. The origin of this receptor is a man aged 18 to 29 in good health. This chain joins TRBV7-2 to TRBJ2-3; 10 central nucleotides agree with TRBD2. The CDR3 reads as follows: CASSLARWTSGLPDTQYF. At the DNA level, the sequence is TGTGCCAGCAGCTTAGCGCGTTGGACTAGCGGCCTTCCAGATACGCAGTATTTT.